These T cell receptor beta chains were read from a single sample in a study of blood T cell repertoires in COVID-19. Data came from immunoSEQ multiplex PCR; TCRdb stores just in-frame clones and leaves some out. Of some 130,000 clones detected, 55% to 75% appear once; the ten largest clones hold 1.5% to 2%. The sample was peripheral blood. The receptors were gathered from a woman between 65 and 79 years old with acute or convalescent COVID-19. Both conserved end residues are part of each CDR3. The order of the fields is V gene, clone size, D gene, J gene, CDR3 protein, CDR3 DNA. The D gene is left open where the match is weak. Expanded clones are given a class, and other clones once, few, many or no size at all.

V: TRBV12-3/TRBV12-4; size: few; D: TRBD1; J: TRBJ1-6; CDR3: CASNLGGNSPLHF; DNA: TGTGCCAGTAACTTAGGGGGCAATTCACCCCTCCACTTT
V: TRBV18; size: few; D: .; J: TRBJ1-2; CDR3: CASSEEGRAIGYTF; DNA: TGTGCCAGCTCGGAGGAGGGGCGGGCGATTGGCTACACCTTC
V: TRBV19; size: few; D: .; J: TRBJ1-3; CDR3: CASRGTDSGNTIYF; DNA: TGTGCCAGTAGGGGGACTGACTCTGGAAACACCATATATTTT
V: TRBV28; size: .; D: TRBD2; J: TRBJ2-5; CDR3: CASSPQTSLSTEETQYF; DNA: TGTGCCAGCAGTCCCCAGACTAGCCTTTCTACAGAAGAGACCCAGTACTTC
V: TRBV5-1; size: .; D: .; J: TRBJ2-7; CDR3: CASSLITDSYEQYF; DNA: TGCGCCAGCAGCTTGATAACAGACAGCTACGAGCAGTACTTC
V: TRBV10-3; size: .; D: .; J: TRBJ1-4; CDR3: CAISSGFFREKLFF; DNA: TGTGCCATCAGCTCAGGGTTTTTTCGGGAAAAACTGTTTTTT
V: TRBV6-5; size: .; D: .; J: TRBJ1-5; CDR3: CASSYSRFDQPQHF; DNA: TGTGCCAGCAGTTACTCGCGGTTCGATCAGCCCCAGCATTTT
V: TRBV7-7; size: .; D: TRBD2; J: TRBJ2-5; CDR3: CASSRSSGGGQETQYF; DNA: TGTGCCAGCAGCCGTTCTAGCGGGGGGGGTCAAGAGACCCAGTACTTC
V: TRBV7-2; size: once; D: .; J: TRBJ1-5; CDR3: CASSPQGLAWQPQHF; DNA: TGTGCCAGCAGCCCTCAGGGGCTGGCGTGGCAGCCCCAGCATTTT
V: TRBV19; size: .; D: TRBD2; J: TRBJ2-2; CDR3: CASSIGAGGEDTGELFF; DNA: TGTGCCAGTAGTATAGGGGCGGGAGGAGAGGACACCGGGGAGCTGTTTTTT
V: TRBV6-5; size: .; D: TRBD2; J: TRBJ2-1; CDR3: CASSSGGPFNEQFF; DNA: TGTGCCAGCAGCTCGGGGGGGCCTTTTAATGAGCAGTTCTTC
V: TRBV28; size: .; D: .; J: TRBJ1-5; CDR3: CASSPRLGRDYSNQPQHF; DNA: TGTGCCAGCAGCCCCAGGTTGGGCAGGGATTATAGCAATCAGCCCCAGCATTTT
V: TRBV5-4; size: .; D: TRBD1; J: TRBJ1-2; CDR3: CASSRTGEYGYTF; DNA: TGTGCCAGCAGCCGGACAGGCGAATATGGCTACACCTTC
V: TRBV7-3; size: .; D: TRBD2; J: TRBJ2-1; CDR3: CASSLAGEVYNEQFF; DNA: TGTGCCAGCAGCTTAGCGGGAGAAGTCTACAATGAGCAGTTCTTC
V: TRBV4-1; size: .; D: .; J: TRBJ1-1; CDR3: CASSGEVSTEAFF; DNA: TGCGCCAGCAGCGGAGAGGTCTCCACTGAAGCTTTCTTT
V: TRBV3-1/TRBV3-2; size: .; D: TRBD2; J: TRBJ2-1; CDR3: CASSAGLAALGGEQFF; DNA: TGTGCCAGCAGTGCTGGACTAGCGGCCCTCGGAGGGGAGCAGTTCTTC
V: TRBV15; size: few; D: TRBD1; J: TRBJ2-2; CDR3: CATSKPLRVQGDTGELFF; DNA: TGTGCCACCAGCAAACCTTTGAGGGTGCAGGGGGACACCGGGGAGCTGTTTTTT
V: TRBV28; size: .; D: .; J: TRBJ1-1; CDR3: CASLARGRNTEAFF; DNA: TGTGCCAGCCTGGCTAGAGGGCGAAACACTGAAGCTTTCTTT
V: TRBV3-1/TRBV3-2; size: .; D: TRBD2; J: TRBJ2-2; CDR3: CASSPRTPLAGTPGELFF; DNA: TGTGCCAGCAGCCCCAGGACTCCTCTAGCGGGAACGCCCGGGGAGCTGTTTTTT
V: TRBV25-1; size: .; D: TRBD1; J: TRBJ2-2; CDR3: CASSELGGLDGELFF; DNA: TGTGCCAGCAGTGAATTAGGGGGCCTGGACGGGGAGCTGTTTTTT
V: TRBV18; size: .; D: TRBD1; J: TRBJ1-3; CDR3: CASSPVQGAASGNTIYF; DNA: TGTGCCAGCTCACCAGTACAGGGGGCGGCCTCTGGAAACACCATATATTTT
V: TRBV5-6; size: .; D: TRBD1; J: TRBJ1-4; CDR3: CASSFGDRGRREEKLFF; DNA: TGTGCCAGCAGCTTTGGGGACAGGGGGCGCCGGGAAGAAAAACTGTTTTTT
V: TRBV24-1; size: .; D: .; J: TRBJ1-1; CDR3: CATRAGVMNTEAFF; DNA: TGTGCCACCAGGGCAGGGGTCATGAACACTGAAGCTTTCTTT
V: TRBV28; size: few; D: TRBD1; J: TRBJ1-4; CDR3: CASSLGGQGATEKLFF; DNA: TGTGCCAGCAGTTTGGGGGGACAGGGGGCGACTGAAAAACTGTTTTTT